This T cell receptor beta chain was identified during a study of OX40 agonist ivuxolimab in advanced cancers. Turning to the study itself: Prior anti-PD-1, anti-PD-L1 or anti-CTLA-4 therapy was allowed; around 40% had some.

Profiling relied on immunoSEQ multiplex PCR, and the TCRdb table lists in-frame clones only, not all of them. The table lists about 84,000 clones, approximately 89% of them singletons. Germline CDR1 and CDR2: SGHTA and FQGNSA. This CDR3 contains 17 residues. V lost 4 bases and J lost 5, with 20 bases in between. Sample: CD4+ or CD8+ T cells sorted from blood, taken in a trial of the OX40 agonist ivuxolimab. This TCR was sampled from an adult with an advanced solid tumor such as melanoma, head and neck, liver or kidney cancer. The chain is built from TRBV7-2 and TRBJ1-4; possibly TRBD1 for D (5 bases). This CDR3 reads CASSYLPFGAQNEKLFF. The CDR3 nucleotides read TGTGCCAGCAGCTACCTACCCTTTGGGGCGCAGAATGAAAAACTGTTTTTT.